A single sample is the source of the 23 T cell receptor beta chains below, sequenced in a study of response to subunit inactivated influenza vaccine. A single record per CDR3 protein comes from TCRdb applying MiXCR to the RT-PCR reads. Of fewer than 800,000 distinct CDR3 sequences in the sample, more than 15% were seen once. Sequences were derived from PBMCs from blood, sampled less than 13 days after vaccination. The receptors stem from a man between 50 and 59 years old who received an inactivated influenza vaccine.

This chain joins TRBV25-1 and TRBJ1-3, with D perhaps matching TRBD1 (5 bases). The V gene lost 2 bases and the J gene lost 2 bases, with 10 bases spanning the gap. This CDR3 is 15 amino acids long. Germline CDR1 reads MGHDK; CDR2 reads SYGVNS. CDR3 loop: CASSEVGAPGNTIYF. The CDR3 DNA sequence: TGTGCCAGCAGTGAAGTAGGGGCTCCTGGAAACACCATATATTTT.

This clonotype was observed a single time. The genes are TRBV28 and TRBJ2-3; TRBD1 matches 8 bases. CDR1 is MDHEN and CDR2 is SYDVKM in the germline V gene. The J segment lost 4 bases and the V segment lost 5 bases, leaving 5 bases of the junction unmatched. The CDR3 loop spans 14 amino acids. The CDR3 here is CASSLQGVADTQYF. Written as DNA, the CDR3 is TGTGCCAGCAGTCTACAGGGGGTCGCAGATACGCAGTATTTT.

This clonotype has only a few counts. The chain carries TRBV7-2 and TRBJ2-5; unclear D gene. V was clipped by 4 bases and J by 5 bases, with 20 bases between them. Germline values: CDR1 SGHTA, CDR2 FQGNSA. The CDR3 contains 16 residues. The CDR3 nucleotides read TGTGCCAGCAGCTCCCTAGGCGCGGATCCCTGGGAGACCCAGTACTTC. Translated, it gives CASSSLGADPWETQYF.

This rearrangement joins TRBV28 to TRBJ2-5, with TRBD2 matching 13 bases. Trimming removed 6 bases from V and 4 bases from J; junction bases left unmatched: 11. There are 17 residues in the CDR3. Germline CDR1 MDHEN, CDR2 SYDVKM. CDR3 nucleotide sequence: TGTGCCAGCAGCCACACTAGCGGGAGGGCCTTAGGAGAGACCCAGTACTTC. This gives the protein CASSHTSGRALGETQYF.

The chain combines TRBV7-8 with TRBJ2-1; TRBD2 aligns across 8 bases. Germline V gene sequence: CDR1 SGHVS, CDR2 FQNEAQ. The CDR3 loop spans 15 amino acids. V shed 2 bases and J 7 bases; nucleotides not matched to a gene: 7. The CDR3 sequence: CASSLRSGGWNEQFF. As DNA, the CDR3 is TGTGCCAGCAGCTTAAGGAGCGGGGGTTGGAATGAGCAGTTCTTC.

This clonotype was detected ten times or more. This chain uses TRBV10-3 with TRBJ2-5, with D tentatively TRBD1 (6 bases). Trimming took off 6 bases at V and 4 bases at J, with 6 bases between the two ends. The CDR3 is 11 amino acids. The germline CDR1 and CDR2 sequences are ENHRY and SYGVKD. CDR3: CAIRTGETQYF. CDR3 coding DNA: TGTGCCATCAGGACAGGAGAGACCCAGTACTTC.

The chain carries TRBV6-1 and TRBJ2-7; D might be TRBD1 or TRBD2, each matching 5 bases. Germline V gives CDR1 MNHNS, CDR2 SASEGT. The V end lost 7 bases, the J end lost 4 bases, and 11 bases lay between the germline ends. CDR3 length: 12 residues. CDR3 coding DNA: TGTGCCAGCATCCAGGGACCGTACGAGCAGTACTTC. Translating it yields CASIQGPYEQYF.

The sample holds a few counts of this clonotype. This chain links TRBV15 with TRBJ2-4, with D unresolved. The V gene's germline CDR1 is LNHNV and CDR2 YYDKDF (reference sequence). Trimming cost V 0 bases and J 2 bases, with 5 bases left between them. The CDR3 length is 14 residues. CDR3: CATSRDIPKNIQYF. The CDR3 DNA follows: TGTGCCACCAGCAGAGATATACCCAAAAACATTCAGTACTTC. Filled out from reference TRBV15 and TRBJ2-4, the complete variable domain reads DAMVIQNPRYQVTQFGKPVTLSCSQTLNHNVMYWYQQKSSQAPKLLFHYYDKDFNNEADTPDNFQSRRPNTSFCFLDIRSPGLGDTAMYLCATSRDIPKNIQYFGAGTRLSVL.

The rearrangement uses TRBV7-2 and TRBJ2-7; a weak D match, TRBD2 (5 bases). CDR3 length: 15 amino acids. Germline V gene lookup returns CDR1 SGHTA and CDR2 FQGNSA. V dropped 1 base and J dropped 0 bases, with 10 bases sitting between them. This CDR3 reads CASSLVGASSYEQYF. CDR3 DNA: TGTGCCAGCAGCTTAGTGGGAGCCAGCTCCTACGAGCAGTACTTC.

Concerning this clonotype itself: This sequence may be a read error, since a much larger clone differs from it by one base. The chain is built from TRBV6-6 and TRBJ1-5; unclear D gene. This CDR3 spans 12 amino acids. Trimming took off 4 bases at V and 5 bases at J, with 6 bases between the two ends. Germline V gives CDR1 MNHNY, CDR2 SVGAGI (reference sequence). CDR3: CASSCADQPQHF. The CDR3 DNA reads as TGTGCCAGCAGTTGTGCGGATCAGCCCCAGCATTTT.

This clonotype showed up many times. The V and J genes are TRBV3-1 and TRBJ2-7; D is ambiguous. This CDR3 is 13 amino acids long. The V end lost 1 base, the J end lost 5 bases, and 9 bases lay between the germline ends. Germline CDR1 is LGHDT and CDR2 is YNNKEL (reference sequence). The CDR3 region is CASSQGPWDEQYF. CDR3 nucleotides: TGTGCCAGCAGCCAAGGCCCCTGGGACGAGCAGTACTTC.

This clonotype was seen only a few times. V and J are TRBV28 and TRBJ2-1; the match to TRBD2 covers 8 bases. CDR3 size: 16 residues. With 3 bases clipped from V and 8 bases from J, the junction kept 12 bases outside the gene matches. Germline values: CDR1 MDHEN, CDR2 SYDVKM. CDR3 region: CASSLRGLVGGDEQFF. The CDR3 nucleotides are TGTGCCAGCAGTTTGCGGGGACTAGTGGGCGGCGATGAGCAGTTCTTC.

The rearrangement uses TRBV7-3 and TRBJ2-3; 9 nucleotides line up with TRBD2. The V gene's germline CDR1 is SGHTA and CDR2 FQGTGA. Trimming cost V 0 bases and J 1 base; bases outside gene matches: 11. The CDR3 is made up of 19 amino acids. The CDR3 DNA follows: TGTGCCAGCAGCTTAACTTGGCTAGCGGGGCCTGACCGCACAGATACGCAGTATTTT. Protein: CASSLTWLAGPDRTDTQYF.

The chain carries TRBV18 and TRBJ2-7, with a possible D match to TRBD2 (6 bases). Per germline, CDR1 KGHSH and CDR2 LQKENI. The CDR3 spans 13 residues. The V gene lost 5 bases and the J gene lost 0 bases, with 8 bases spanning the gap. CDR3 DNA: TGTGCCAGCTCAGGGGGGTTCTCCTACGAGCAGTACTTC. This translates into CASSGGFSYEQYF.

This clonotype was counted a few times. The chain links TRBV5-1 to TRBJ1-3; D is perhaps TRBD1 (5 bases). V was trimmed by 1 base and J by 0 bases, leaving 17 bases between them. Germline assignment: CDR1 SGHRS and CDR2 YFSETQ. The CDR3 extends over 18 amino acids. The CDR3 DNA follows: TGCGCCAGCAGCTTGACAGGCAAAGGGGCGAGCTCTGGAAACACCATATATTTT. Encoded protein: CASSLTGKGASSGNTIYF.

This clonotype was detected only a few times. The chain links TRBV6-1 to TRBJ1-3; tentative D call: TRBD1 (5 bases). CDR1 and CDR2 from the germline V gene are MNHNS and SASEGT. The CDR3 runs to 13 residues. V was shortened by 8 bases and J by 0 bases, with 8 bases between the two germline ends. CDR3 amino acids: CASAGHSGNTIYF. Here the CDR3 DNA reads TGTGCCAGCGCCGGACACTCTGGAAACACCATATATTTT.

This clonotype occurred many times. The chain recombines TRBV12-3 or TRBV12-4 with TRBJ2-2; the D is unclear. CDR3 length equals 13 residues. V gave up 1 base and J gave up 6 bases, with 6 bases separating them. In DNA, the CDR3 is TGTGCCAGCAGTTTAGGTCTGCCCGGGGAGCTGTTTTTT. Its protein is CASSLGLPGELFF.

This clonotype was detected ten times or more. The chain employs TRBV3-1 and TRBJ1-5, with unresolved D. This CDR3 has 14 amino acids. Germline V gives CDR1 LGHDT, CDR2 YNNKEL (reference sequence). The V end was cut by 3 bases, the J end by 2 bases, with 8 bases between. The CDR3 nucleotides read TGTGCCAGCAGCCAGGGGTCAGGCAATCAGCCCCAGCATTTT. Its translation: CASSQGSGNQPQHF. The whole variable domain, remainder taken from reference TRBV3-1 and TRBJ1-5, is DTAVSQTPKYLVTQMGNDKSIKCEQNLGHDTMYWYKQDSKKFLKIMFSYNNKELIINETVPNRFSPKSPDKAHLNLHINSLELGDSAVYFCASSQGSGNQPQHFGDGTRLSIL.

This clonotype was observed a handful of times. The genes are TRBV2 and TRBJ1-5; the match to TRBD1 covers 8 bases. The germline V gene encodes CDR1 SNHLY and CDR2 FYNNEI. The CDR3 consists of 15 residues. J gave up 1 base and V 6 bases, and 5 bases lay outside the gene matches. Here the CDR3 DNA reads TGTGCCAGCAGCGGACAGGGAAGAAGCAATCAGCCCCAGCATTTT. Encoded protein: CASSGQGRSNQPQHF.

This clonotype was observed a handful of times. V is TRBV28 and J is TRBJ2-1; D is possibly TRBD2 (7 bases). The germline V gene encodes CDR1 MDHEN and CDR2 SYDVKM. The CDR3 loop spans 15 amino acids. V was shortened by 1 base and J by 4 bases, with 11 bases between the two germline ends. The CDR3 reads CASSLFGGRYNEQFF. The DNA of the CDR3 is TGTGCCAGCAGTTTATTCGGGGGGCGATACAATGAGCAGTTCTTC.

The rearrangement joins TRBV4-2 to TRBJ1-2; D not resolved. The V gene lost 1 base and the J gene lost 4 bases, with 13 bases spanning the gap. The CDR3 is 15 amino acids. From germline, CDR1 is LGHNA and CDR2 YNFKEQ. This chain's CDR3 is CASSQVRVSPYGYTF. Written as DNA, the CDR3 is TGTGCCAGCAGCCAAGTACGGGTCAGCCCCTATGGCTACACCTTC.

A few counts support this clonotype. The chain employs TRBV24-1 and TRBJ2-5; D perhaps matches TRBD1 (5 bases). The V end lost 5 bases, the J end lost 5 bases, and 29 bases lay between the germline ends. The CDR3 is 19 amino acids. Germline V gene data show CDR1 as KGHDR and CDR2 as SFDVKD. CDR3: CATSALRLPWGHLGETQYF. DNA for the CDR3: TGTGCCACCAGTGCCCTCAGGCTCCCCTGGGGCCATCTGGGGGAGACCCAGTACTTC.

In its sample, this clonotype was seen a few times. The chain carries TRBV7-2 and TRBJ2-7, with 16 bases matching TRBD2. With V trimmed by 5 bases and J by 3 bases, 4 bases remained unmatched. CDR1 is SGHTA, CDR2 FQGNSA, per germline. There are 16 residues in the CDR3. CDR3 DNA: TGTGCCAGCAGCCCGGGACTAGCGGGAGGGCACTACGAGCAGTACTTC. It specifies CASSPGLAGGHYEQYF.